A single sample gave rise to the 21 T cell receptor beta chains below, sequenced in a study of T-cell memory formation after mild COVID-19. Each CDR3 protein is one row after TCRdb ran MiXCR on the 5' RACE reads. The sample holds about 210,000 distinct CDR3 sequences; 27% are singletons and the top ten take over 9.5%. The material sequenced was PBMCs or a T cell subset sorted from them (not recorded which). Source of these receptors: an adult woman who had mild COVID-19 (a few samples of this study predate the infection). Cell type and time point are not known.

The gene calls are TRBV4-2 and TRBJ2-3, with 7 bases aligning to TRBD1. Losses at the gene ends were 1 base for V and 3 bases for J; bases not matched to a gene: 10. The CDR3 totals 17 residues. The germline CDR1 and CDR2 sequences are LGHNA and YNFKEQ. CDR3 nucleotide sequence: TGTGCCAGCAGCCAAGCCACCACAGGGGTCGTGACAGATACGCAGTATTTT. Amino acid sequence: CASSQATTGVVTDTQYF.

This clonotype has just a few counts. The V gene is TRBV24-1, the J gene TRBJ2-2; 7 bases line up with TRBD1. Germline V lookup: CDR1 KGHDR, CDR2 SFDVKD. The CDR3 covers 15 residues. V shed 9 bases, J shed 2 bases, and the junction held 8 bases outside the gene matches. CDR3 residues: CATEEDRTNTGELFF. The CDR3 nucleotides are TGTGCCACCGAGGAGGACAGGACCAACACCGGGGAGCTGTTTTTT.

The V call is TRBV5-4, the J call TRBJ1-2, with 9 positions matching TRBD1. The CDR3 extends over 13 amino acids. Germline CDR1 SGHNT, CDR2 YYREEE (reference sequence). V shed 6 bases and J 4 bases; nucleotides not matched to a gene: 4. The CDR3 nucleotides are TGTGCCAGCACCACAGGGGGCGGCTATGGCTACACCTTC. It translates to CASTTGGGYGYTF.

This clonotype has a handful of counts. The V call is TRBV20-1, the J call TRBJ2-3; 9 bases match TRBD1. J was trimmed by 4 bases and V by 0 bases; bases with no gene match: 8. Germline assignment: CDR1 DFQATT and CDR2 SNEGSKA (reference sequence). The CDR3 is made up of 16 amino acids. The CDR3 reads CSARDRGTGLSDTQYF. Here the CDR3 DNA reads TGCAGTGCTAGAGATCGAGGGACAGGGTTATCAGATACGCAGTATTTT.

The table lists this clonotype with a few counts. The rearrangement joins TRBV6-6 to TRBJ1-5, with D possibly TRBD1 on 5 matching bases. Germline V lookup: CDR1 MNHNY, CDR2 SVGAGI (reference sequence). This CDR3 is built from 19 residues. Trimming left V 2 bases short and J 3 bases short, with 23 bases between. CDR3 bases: TGTGCCAGCAGTTACGTACAGGAAGGGTACGGATTAATCAATCAGCCCCAGCATTTT. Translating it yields CASSYVQEGYGLINQPQHF.

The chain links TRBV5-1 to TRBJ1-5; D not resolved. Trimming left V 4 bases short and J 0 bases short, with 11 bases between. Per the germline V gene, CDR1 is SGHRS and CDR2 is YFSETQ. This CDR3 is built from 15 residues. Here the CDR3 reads CASSPLDPSNQPQHF. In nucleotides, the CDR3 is TGCGCCAGCAGCCCGTTGGACCCTAGCAATCAGCCCCAGCATTTT.

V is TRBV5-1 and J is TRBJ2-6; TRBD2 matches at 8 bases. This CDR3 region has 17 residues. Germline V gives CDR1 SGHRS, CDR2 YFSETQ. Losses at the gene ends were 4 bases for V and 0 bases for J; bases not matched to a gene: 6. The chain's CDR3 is CASSDSGASSGANVLTF. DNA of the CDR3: TGCGCCAGCAGCGATAGCGGGGCGAGCTCTGGGGCCAACGTCCTGACTTTC.

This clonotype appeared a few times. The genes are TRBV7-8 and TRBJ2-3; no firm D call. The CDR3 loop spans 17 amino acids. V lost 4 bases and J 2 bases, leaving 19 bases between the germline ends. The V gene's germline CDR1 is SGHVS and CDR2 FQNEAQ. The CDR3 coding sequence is TGTGCCAGCAGCTCGTCACGAGCCCCCCCCTACACAGATACGCAGTATTTT. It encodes CASSSSRAPPYTDTQYF.

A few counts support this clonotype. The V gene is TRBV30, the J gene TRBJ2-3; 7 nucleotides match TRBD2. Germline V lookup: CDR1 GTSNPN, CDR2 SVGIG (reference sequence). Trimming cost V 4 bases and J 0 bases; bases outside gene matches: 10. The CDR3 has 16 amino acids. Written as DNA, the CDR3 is TGTGCCTGGAAATGGCAGGGCGGGGGTAGCACAGATACGCAGTATTTT. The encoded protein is CAWKWQGGGSTDTQYF.

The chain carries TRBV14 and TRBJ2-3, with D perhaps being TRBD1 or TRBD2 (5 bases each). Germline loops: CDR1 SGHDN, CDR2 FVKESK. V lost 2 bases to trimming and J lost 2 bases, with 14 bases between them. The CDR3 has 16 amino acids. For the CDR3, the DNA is TGTGCCAGCAGCCAAATCCCGGGACCACCCACAGATACGCAGTATTTT. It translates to CASSQIPGPPTDTQYF.

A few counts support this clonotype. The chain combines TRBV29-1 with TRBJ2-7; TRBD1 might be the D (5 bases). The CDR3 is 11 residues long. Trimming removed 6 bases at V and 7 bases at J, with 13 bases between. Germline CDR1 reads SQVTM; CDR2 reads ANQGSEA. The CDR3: CSVYSRVEQYF. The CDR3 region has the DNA TGCAGCGTGTATTCCAGGGTTGAGCAGTACTTC.

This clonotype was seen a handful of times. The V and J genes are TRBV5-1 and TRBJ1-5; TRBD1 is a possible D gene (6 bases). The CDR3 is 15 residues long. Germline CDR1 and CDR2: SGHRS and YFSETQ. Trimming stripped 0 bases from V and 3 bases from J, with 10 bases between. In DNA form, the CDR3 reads TGCGCCAGCAGCTTGGGGGGACAAAACAATCAGCCCCAGCATTTT. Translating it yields CASSLGGQNNQPQHF.

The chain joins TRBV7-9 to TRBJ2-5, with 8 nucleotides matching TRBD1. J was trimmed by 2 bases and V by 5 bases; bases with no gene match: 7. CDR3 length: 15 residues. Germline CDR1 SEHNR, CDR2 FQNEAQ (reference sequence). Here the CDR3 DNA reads TGTGCCAGCAGCATGACAGGGGTACGACAAGAGACCCAGTACTTC. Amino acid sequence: CASSMTGVRQETQYF.

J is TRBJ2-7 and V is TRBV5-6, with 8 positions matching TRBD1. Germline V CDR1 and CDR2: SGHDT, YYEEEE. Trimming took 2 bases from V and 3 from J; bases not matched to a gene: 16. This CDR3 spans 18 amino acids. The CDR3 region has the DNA TGTGCCAGCAGCTTCATCGGACAGGGCATATTCACCCTCTACGAGCAGTACTTC. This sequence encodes CASSFIGQGIFTLYEQYF.

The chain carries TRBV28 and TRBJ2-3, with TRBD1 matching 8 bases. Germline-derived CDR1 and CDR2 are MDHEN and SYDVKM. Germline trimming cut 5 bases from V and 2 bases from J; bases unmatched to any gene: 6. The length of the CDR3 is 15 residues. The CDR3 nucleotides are TGTGCCAGCAGTCCCGGGACAGGAACCACAGATACGCAGTATTTT. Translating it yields CASSPGTGTTDTQYF.

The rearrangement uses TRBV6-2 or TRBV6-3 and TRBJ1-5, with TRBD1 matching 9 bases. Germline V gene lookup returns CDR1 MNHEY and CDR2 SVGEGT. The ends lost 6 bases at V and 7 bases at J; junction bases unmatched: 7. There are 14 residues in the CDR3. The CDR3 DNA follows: TGTGCCAGCAGCAAACAGGGGGCACGGCAGCCCCAGCATTTT. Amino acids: CASSKQGARQPQHF.

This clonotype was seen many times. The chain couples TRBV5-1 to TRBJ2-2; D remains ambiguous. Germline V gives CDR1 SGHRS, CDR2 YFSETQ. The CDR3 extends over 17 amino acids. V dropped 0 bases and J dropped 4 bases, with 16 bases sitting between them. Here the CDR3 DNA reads TGCGCCAGCAGCTTGGGGTTTGGTGTAGCCAGCACCGGGGAGCTGTTTTTT. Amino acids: CASSLGFGVASTGELFF.

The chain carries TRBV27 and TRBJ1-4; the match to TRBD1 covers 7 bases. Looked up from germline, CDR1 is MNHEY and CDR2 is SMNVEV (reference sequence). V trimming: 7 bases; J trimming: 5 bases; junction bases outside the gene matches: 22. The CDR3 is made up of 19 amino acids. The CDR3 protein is CASTTRLGKPGQSNEKLFF. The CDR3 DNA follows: TGTGCCAGCACCACCCGACTGGGGAAGCCGGGACAGTCCAATGAAAAACTGTTTTTT.

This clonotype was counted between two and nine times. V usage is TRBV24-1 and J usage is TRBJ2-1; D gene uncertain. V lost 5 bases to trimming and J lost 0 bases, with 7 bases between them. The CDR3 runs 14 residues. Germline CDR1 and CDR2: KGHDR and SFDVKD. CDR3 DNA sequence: TGTGCCACCAGTGGACAAAGCTCCTACAATGAGCAGTTCTTC. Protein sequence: CATSGQSSYNEQFF.

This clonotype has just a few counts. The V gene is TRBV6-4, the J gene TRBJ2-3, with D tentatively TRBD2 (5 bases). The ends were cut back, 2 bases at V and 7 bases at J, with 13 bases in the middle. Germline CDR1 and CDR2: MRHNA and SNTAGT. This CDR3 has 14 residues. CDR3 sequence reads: CASSDEGSTNTQYF. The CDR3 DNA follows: TGTGCCAGCAGTGACGAGGGAAGCACGAATACGCAGTATTTT.

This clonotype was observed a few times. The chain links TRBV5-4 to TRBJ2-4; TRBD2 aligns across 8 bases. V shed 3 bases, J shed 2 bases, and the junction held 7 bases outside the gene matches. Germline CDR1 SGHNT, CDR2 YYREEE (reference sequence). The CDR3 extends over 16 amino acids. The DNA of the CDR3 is TGTGCCAGCAGCTCCGGGGGGGCCGGGACCAAAAACATTCAGTACTTC. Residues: CASSSGGAGTKNIQYF.